The rows below give T cell receptor beta chains drawn from one sample of a study of OX40 agonist ivuxolimab in advanced cancers. Using immunoSEQ multiplex PCR, the repertoire was profiled, and TCRdb retains in-frame clones only, with some absent. This sample has under 90,000 clones, with roughly 85% found just once. The specimen was CD4+ or CD8+ T cells sorted from blood, collected in a trial of the OX40 agonist ivuxolimab. The receptors derive from an adult with an advanced solid tumor such as melanoma, head and neck, liver or kidney cancer. Each CDR3 is given with its conserved first and last residue. A D gene is named only where the DNA matches it firmly. Clone size is given for some rows only: seen once, a few or many times, or a class if the clone is expanded.

abundance | d_gene | j_gene | v_gene | CDR3nt | CDR3aa
once | TRBD1 | TRBJ1-5 | TRBV29-1 | TGCAGCACCCGACAGGGATTAAATCAGCCCCAGCATTTT | CSTRQGLNQPQHF
- | - | TRBJ2-1 | TRBV10-1 | TGCGCCACCCCAGGGAGGACGGGATACAATGAGCAGTTCTTC | CATPGRTGYNEQFF
- | TRBD2 | TRBJ2-5 | TRBV11-2 | TGTGCCAGCAGCCCCAGACTTGGGACTAGCGGGAGGTACCAGCAGACCCAGTACTTC | CASSPRLGTSGRYQQTQYF
- | TRBD1 | TRBJ2-6 | TRBV29-1 | TGCAGCGCGAAGACAGGGTTTTCTGGGGCCAACGTCCTGACTTTC | CSAKTGFSGANVLTF
few | TRBD2 | TRBJ2-3 | TRBV4-3 | TGCGCCAGCAGCCATATAGCGGGGAGCACAGATACGCAGTATTTT | CASSHIAGSTDTQYF
- | - | TRBJ2-1 | TRBV11-2 | TGTGCCAGCAGCTTGGACTATACCTACAATGAGCAGTTCTTC | CASSLDYTYNEQFF
few | - | TRBJ2-2 | TRBV7-9 | TGTGCCAGCAGCATCTCCGGGATGAACACCGGGGAGCTGTTTTTT | CASSISGMNTGELFF
- | - | TRBJ1-1 | TRBV5-1 | TGCGCCAGCAGCTTGATCCGAGGGGAGGGAGAAGCTTTCTTT | CASSLIRGEGEAFF
- | - | TRBJ1-2 | TRBV6-5 | TGTGCCAGCAGTTACGGAGGGACACCGCACATCTTC | CASSYGGTPHIF
- | - | TRBJ1-5 | TRBV7-6 | TGTGCCAGCAGCTTACGGGCCGGGCAGGGCAATCAGCCCCAGCATTTT | CASSLRAGQGNQPQHF
- | - | TRBJ2-3 | TRBV15 | TGTGCCACCAGCTTTGCCGGGGCCCGAGGAGATACGCAGTATTTT | CATSFAGARGDTQYF
- | TRBD1 | TRBJ1-1 | TRBV7-2 | TGTGCCAGCAGCCAGACAGGGCATTCTGAAGCTTTCTTT | CASSQTGHSEAFF
- | - | TRBJ1-2 | TRBV5-8 | TGTGCCAGCAGCAGGCTCGGGGAGGGGACCTATGGCTACACCTTC | CASSRLGEGTYGYTF
- | TRBD2 | TRBJ2-1 | TRBV7-9 | TGTGCCAGCAGCCCGCGACTAGCGACCTACAATGAGCAGTTCTTC | CASSPRLATYNEQFF
- | - | TRBJ2-2 | TRBV5-1 | TGCGCCAGCAGGGGGGACGTCACCGGGGAGCTGTTTTTT | CASRGDVTGELFF
- | TRBD1 | TRBJ2-1 | TRBV6-4 | TGTGCCAGCAGTGAGGGACAGGCTTTCAATGAGCAGTTCTTC | CASSEGQAFNEQFF
- | - | TRBJ1-4 | TRBV5-1 | TGCGCCAGCAGCTTGGGGCAAGGGGAAAAACTGTTTTTT | CASSLGQGEKLFF
- | TRBD2 | TRBJ2-1 | TRBV11-1 | TGTGCCAGCAGCTTAGAGTTAGCGGGAGAGCAGTTCTTC | CASSLELAGEQFF
- | - | TRBJ2-6 | TRBV5-1 | TGCGCCAGCAGCCTTGCGACCGGGGCCAACGTCCTGACTTTC | CASSLATGANVLTF
- | - | TRBJ1-3 | TRBV5-1 | TGCGCCAGCAGCTTCCACAGTGGCTCTGGAAACACCATATATTTT | CASSFHSGSGNTIYF
- | - | TRBJ1-2 | TRBV5-1 | TGCGCCAGCAGACGTGGCCTCGAGGTCCGACTGTATGGCTACACCTTC | CASRRGLEVRLYGYTF
- | - | TRBJ1-2 | TRBV25-1 | TGTGCCAGCAGTGATCCCGGGGAGGCCGGAGGGTATGGCTACACCTTC | CASSDPGEAGGYGYTF
many | TRBD2 | TRBJ2-1 | TRBV5-6 | TGTGCCAGCAGCAGGGGACTAGCGGGAGGGAATGAGCAGTTCTTC | CASSRGLAGGNEQFF
few | TRBD1 | TRBJ2-3 | TRBV5-4 | TGTGCCAGCAGCTCGGGACAGTACGCAGATACGCAGTATTTT | CASSSGQYADTQYF
few | TRBD1 | TRBJ2-2 | TRBV2 | TGTGCCAGCAGGGAGACAGGGTCAAACACCGGGGAGCTGTTTTTT | CASRETGSNTGELFF
- | TRBD1 | TRBJ1-1 | TRBV28 | TGTGCCAGCAGTTTAACAGGGGGCAACACTGAAGCTTTCTTT | CASSLTGGNTEAFF
- | TRBD1 | TRBJ2-7 | TRBV11-3 | TGTGCCAGCAGCCCCGGACAGGGGTCCTACGAGCAGTACTTC | CASSPGQGSYEQYF
few | - | TRBJ2-5 | TRBV20-1 | TGCAGTGCTTCCAGCGGCCAGCCCCAGTACTTC | CSASSGQPQYF
- | - | TRBJ1-1 | TRBV30 | TGTGCCGGACTAATGAAACTGGTGGTCGCTGAAGCTTTCTTT | CAGLMKLVVAEAFF
- | - | TRBJ2-7 | TRBV18 | TGTGCCAGCTCCAGAACAGGTGCTAACTACGAGCAGTACTTC | CASSRTGANYEQYF
- | - | TRBJ2-7 | TRBV7-2 | TGTGCCAGCAGCTTTGACAGAAAATACGAGCAGTACTTC | CASSFDRKYEQYF
- | - | TRBJ1-1 | TRBV5-1 | TGCGCCAGCAGCTCCCCTGAGTTAGGGGACACTGAAGCTTTCTTT | CASSSPELGDTEAFF
- | - | TRBJ2-1 | TRBV7-9 | TGTGCCAGCAGCTTAGACAGGGTCGGCGGTGAGCAGTTCTTC | CASSLDRVGGEQFF
once | TRBD1 | TRBJ1-2 | TRBV5-1 | TGCGCCAGCGGGACAGGGTCTAACTATGGCTACACCTTC | CASGTGSNYGYTF
- | - | TRBJ2-2 | TRBV25-1 | TGTGCCAGCAGTGGGGGGACTCACGGGGAGCTGTTTTTT | CASSGGTHGELFF
- | - | TRBJ2-1 | TRBV9 | TGTGCCAGCAGCCCCACGCGACTACGGGATGAGCAGTTCTTC | CASSPTRLRDEQFF
- | - | TRBJ1-4 | TRBV28 | TGTGCCAGCAGTCCATTTGGAGCCGGGCGGGGCGAAAAACTGTTTTTT | CASSPFGAGRGEKLFF
- | TRBD2 | TRBJ2-3 | TRBV19 | TGTGCCAGCACTCGAGGGGTCGGGGGGACAGATACGCAGTATTTT | CASTRGVGGTDTQYF
- | TRBD1 | TRBJ2-1 | TRBV9 | TGTGCCAGCAGCGTAGGCAGGGACAGCTACAATGAGCAGTTCTTC | CASSVGRDSYNEQFF
- | TRBD2 | TRBJ2-1 | TRBV28 | TGTGCCAGCAGCGAAACTAGCGGGGGGGGCAATGAGCAGTTCTTC | CASSETSGGGNEQFF
once | TRBD2 | TRBJ2-1 | TRBV7-2 | TGTGCCAGCAGCCTGACTAGCGGGAGCCATGAGCAGTTCTTC | CASSLTSGSHEQFF
- | TRBD1 | TRBJ2-5 | TRBV2 | TGTGCCAGTCAGGGGGCAGGGGAGACCCAGTACTTC | CASQGAGETQYF